This T cell receptor beta chain was documented in a study of regulatory T cells in long-lasting Graves disease. Noted time point: persistent/refractory GD, antithyroid drugs over 5 years with positive TRAb. Preparation of the TCR library used RNA extracted from PBMCs. CDR3-region Arm-PCR and iRepertoire HTBI primers produced the TCR beta libraries. TCRdb reprocessed the multiplex PCR reads via MiXCR and lists one record per CDR3 protein. The profile shows 500,000 to 800,000 distinct CDR3 sequences, approximately 31% of them singletons. CDR1 and CDR2 (germline): SGDLS, YYNGEE. This CDR3 region has 15 residues. With 4 bases removed from V and 2 bases from J, the gap between germline ends came to 15 bases. This clonotype was detected only a few times.

The sequenced sample was peripheral blood mononuclear cells (PBMCs), obtained when the disease was refractory, from a patient treated with antithyroid drugs. The clonotype originates from a female donor with Graves disease. The J gene is TRBJ1-2, the V gene TRBV9, with TRBD1 as a possible D gene (5 bases). CDR3: CASSSRGRLNYGYTF. The DNA of the CDR3 is TGTGCCAGCAGCTCCCGGGGACGGCTCAACTATGGCTACACCTTC.